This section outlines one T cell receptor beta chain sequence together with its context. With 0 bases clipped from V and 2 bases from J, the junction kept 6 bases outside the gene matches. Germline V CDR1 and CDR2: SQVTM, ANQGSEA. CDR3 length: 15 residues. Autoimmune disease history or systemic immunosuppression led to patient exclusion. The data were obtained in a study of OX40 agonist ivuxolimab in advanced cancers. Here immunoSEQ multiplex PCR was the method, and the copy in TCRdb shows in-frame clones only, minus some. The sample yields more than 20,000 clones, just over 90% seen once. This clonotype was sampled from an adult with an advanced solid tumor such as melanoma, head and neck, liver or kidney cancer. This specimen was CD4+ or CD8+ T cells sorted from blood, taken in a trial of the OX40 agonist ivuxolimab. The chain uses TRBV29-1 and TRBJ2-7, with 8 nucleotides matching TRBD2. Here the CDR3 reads CSVEDDKRGPYEQYF. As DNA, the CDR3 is TGCAGCGTTGAAGATGATAAGCGGGGGCCCTACGAGCAGTACTTC.